These 7 T cell receptor beta chains came from one sample sequenced in a study of blood T cell repertoires in COVID-19. The table came from immunoSEQ multiplex PCR; TCRdb's copy has only in-frame clones and leaves some out. The sample includes approximately 140,000 clones, roughly 82% of them seen just once. The sequencing input was peripheral blood. These receptors came from a man between 70 and 80 years old with acute or convalescent COVID-19.

The V call is TRBV7-8, the J call TRBJ2-4, with TRBD2 as a possible D gene (6 bases). The CDR3 extends over 18 amino acids. Germline V CDR1 and CDR2: SGHVS, FQNEAQ. The germline V and J ends were trimmed by 5 bases and 2 bases, with 22 bases remaining between them. The CDR3 spells CASSPRRAGLSTKNIQYF. Here the CDR3 DNA reads TGTGCCAGCAGCCCGCGTCGGGCGGGGCTTTCAACCAAAAACATTCAGTACTTC. The variable domain in full, completed from reference TRBV7-8 and TRBJ2-4, reads GAGVSQSPRYKVAKRGQDVALRCDPISGHVSLFWYQQALGQGPEFLTYFQNEAQLDKSGLPSDRFFAERPEGSVSTLKIQRTQQEDSAVYLCASSPRRAGLSTKNIQYFGAGTRLSVL.

In its sample, this clone was seen once. The CDR3 loop reads CATSDQSTGSYEQYF. For the CDR3, the DNA is TGTGCCACCAGTGACCAATCGACAGGCTCCTACGAGCAGTACTTC. V and J are TRBV24-1 and TRBJ2-7; tentatively, D is TRBD1 (6 bases). This CDR3 comprises 15 residues. The ends were cut back, 4 bases at V and 0 bases at J, with 12 bases in the middle. The V gene's germline CDR1 is KGHDR and CDR2 SFDVKD.

V usage is TRBV5-1 and J usage is TRBJ2-1, with D unclear. This CDR3 has 16 amino acids. The germline CDR1 and CDR2 sequences are SGHRS and YFSETQ. V was clipped by 0 bases and J by 2 bases, with 12 bases between them. This chain's CDR3 is CASSLGLSGPYNEQFF. CDR3 nucleotides: TGCGCCAGCAGCTTGGGTTTATCTGGCCCCTACAATGAGCAGTTCTTC.

The gene calls are TRBV7-8 and TRBJ1-4, with a tentative D call TRBD1 (6 bases). Per the germline V gene, CDR1 is SGHVS and CDR2 is FQNEAQ. The CDR3 runs 16 residues. The germline V and J ends were trimmed by 3 bases and 1 base, with 12 bases remaining between them. CDR3 nucleotides: TGTGCCAGCAGCTTTTTTGGACAGATAACTAATGAAAAACTGTTTTTT. Amino acid sequence: CASSFFGQITNEKLFF. The full variable domain, completed using reference TRBV7-8 and TRBJ1-4, is GAGVSQSPRYKVAKRGQDVALRCDPISGHVSLFWYQQALGQGPEFLTYFQNEAQLDKSGLPSDRFFAERPEGSVSTLKIQRTQQEDSAVYLCASSFFGQITNEKLFFGSGTQLSVL.

J is TRBJ1-3 and V is TRBV19, with D perhaps matching TRBD1 (5 bases). Germline CDR1 is LNHDA and CDR2 is SQIVND (reference sequence). The CDR3 loop spans 14 amino acids. Deletions cut 7 bases from V and 0 bases from J, with 10 bases between. DNA of the CDR3: TGTGCCAGTACGAACGGGGGCTCTGGAAACACCATATATTTT. Its protein is CASTNGGSGNTIYF.

This sequence joins TRBV7-2 and TRBJ1-5; D unresolved. V gave up 1 base and J gave up 4 bases, with 11 bases separating them. This CDR3 is built from 15 residues. CDR1 SGHTA and CDR2 FQGNSA come from the germline V gene. CDR3 nucleotide sequence: TGTGCCAGCAGCTTAGGAGCAGGTCAAAATCAGCCCCAGCATTTT. It specifies CASSLGAGQNQPQHF.

This clone has only one observation. V gene TRBV7-2 combines with J gene TRBJ2-1, with 7 bases identical to TRBD2. This CDR3 contains 14 residues. CDR1 is SGHTA and CDR2 is FQGNSA in the germline V gene. The junction had 8 bases not matched to a gene; V was cut back by 5 bases and J by 7 bases. CDR3 sequence: CASSGTGGGNEQFF. CDR3 coding DNA: TGTGCCAGCAGCGGTACGGGCGGGGGAAATGAGCAGTTCTTC.